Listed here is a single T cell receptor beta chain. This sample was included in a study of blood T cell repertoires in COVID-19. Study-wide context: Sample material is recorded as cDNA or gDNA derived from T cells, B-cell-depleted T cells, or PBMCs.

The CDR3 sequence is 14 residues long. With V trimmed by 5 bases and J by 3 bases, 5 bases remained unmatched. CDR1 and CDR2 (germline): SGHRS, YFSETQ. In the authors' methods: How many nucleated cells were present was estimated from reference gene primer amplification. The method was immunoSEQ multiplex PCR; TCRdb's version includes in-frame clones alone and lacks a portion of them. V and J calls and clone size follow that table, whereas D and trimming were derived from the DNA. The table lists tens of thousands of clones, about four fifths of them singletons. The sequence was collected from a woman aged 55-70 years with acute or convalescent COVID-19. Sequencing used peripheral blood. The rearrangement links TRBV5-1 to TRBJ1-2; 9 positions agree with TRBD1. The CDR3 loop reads CASRLRTGDYGYTF. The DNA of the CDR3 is TGCGCCAGCAGGTTACGGACAGGGGACTATGGCTACACCTTC. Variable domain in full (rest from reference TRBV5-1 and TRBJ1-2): KAGVTQTPRYLIKTRGQQVTLSCSPISGHRSVSWYQQTPGQGLQFLFEYFSETQRNKGNFPGRFSGRQFSNSRSEMNVSTLELGDSALYLCASRLRTGDYGYTFGSGTRLTVV.